This record concerns one TCR beta chain sequence. Antigen unknown. The CDR3 contains 14 residues. CDR1 and CDR2 from the germline V gene are SQVTM and ANQGSEA. V gave up 4 bases and J gave up 3 bases; unmatched junction bases: 6. These data belong to a study of CD8+CD57+ T cells in acquired aplastic anemia. Overall study: Sequencing produced an average of approximately 10 million reads per healthy donor for CD4+ cells.

Genomic DNA served as template for TCR beta VDJ and CDR3 profiling. TCRdb itself ran the reads through MiXCR, one entry per CDR3 protein. In the table there are some 190,000 distinct CDR3 sequences, just over 45% of which are singletons. General study results and limits: CD8+ Simpson's diversity did not differ significantly between patients and controls. Found in both controls and patients were fewer than 35 CD8+ CDR3 sequences.

This clonotype was sampled from a human donor in good health. Input material: sorted CD4+, CD8+, or CD8+CD57+ T cells (not recorded which) from PBMCs. This chain joins TRBV29-1 and TRBJ2-7; 10 bases map to TRBD1. The CDR3 DNA is TGCAGCGTTGTCGGGACAGGGGCCAACTACGAGCAGTACTTC. The encoded protein is CSVVGTGANYEQYF.